The subject of this entry is one T cell receptor beta chain. Its antigen is unidentified. A read error may account for a junction end that differs from germline. This sample is part of a study of vaccination and CD4 T cells after COVID-19. Study as a whole: Participants were administered two doses of either the BNT162b2 or the mRNA-1273 vaccine.

The assay that was used to sequence DNA from cultured CD4+ T cells was the Oncomine TCR Beta short-read assay. TCRdb processed the PCR reads anew with MiXCR; each CDR3 protein has one entry. The profile shows tens of thousands of distinct CDR3 sequences, approximately 41% of them singletons. Study outcomes and limitations: Spike mono-reactivity held for 304 of 307 vaccine-specific clones in convalescent patients.

The CDR3 is 17 amino acids. CDR1 and CDR2 from the germline V gene are SEHNR and FQNEAQ (reference sequence). Specified time point: late sampling 161 to 241 days after vaccination in a few convalescent patients. Treatment indicated: roughly ten-day PBMC culture with coronavirus spike peptide pools or control peptides (ViraFEST assay). Expansion of antigen-specific T cells with peptide pools by ViraFEST preceded sequencing of TCRs. Cultures got half-medium changes with IL-2 on days 3 and 7. The J gene is TRBJ2-5, the V gene TRBV7-9; 7 positions agree with TRBD1. The material was CD4+ T cells from blood, cultured in vitro, obtained about 7 months after SARS-CoV-2 vaccination. This clonotype was sampled from a human donor who had recovered from COVID-19. For the CDR3, the DNA is TGTGCCAACAGCTTAGGCACGACAGGGATCTACTCGGTGACCCAGTACTTC. It translates to CANSLGTTGIYSVTQYF.